This T cell receptor (beta chain) comes out of a study of shared clonotypes between healthy human individuals. Study at large: In total, the donors were a couple of women and a few men aged 18 to 49. Three plates each covered CD4 naive and memory; CD8 naive two, CD8 memory one.

Measured with immunoSEQ multiplex PCR; TCRdb has only the in-frame clones, and not every one. The sample has 550,000 to 850,000 clones, 55% to 75% seen once. In the CD4+ fraction, cells were divided into CD45RA+ naive and CD45RA-negative memory subsets. The CDR3 covers 17 residues. Concerning this clone itself: The antigen is unknown.

Study-wide points: Clonotype sharing across a few donors was observed for roughly 5% of naive CD4 clonotypes.

This sequence originates from a woman in her 30s in good health. Specimen: memory CD4+ T cells sorted from blood. The subset: CD45RA-negative fraction. The gene calls are TRBV21-1 and TRBJ2-6; the table's D call TRBD1 went unverified against the DNA. TRBV21-1 is listed as a pseudogene. CDR3 bases: TGTGCCAGCAGCAATTGGACAGGGAGCTCTGGGGCCAACGTCCTGACTTTC. This sequence encodes CASSNWTGSSGANVLTF.